This is a list of T cell receptor beta chains from one sample in a study of cytomegalovirus exposure and HLA in healthy donors. Data came from immunoSEQ multiplex PCR; TCRdb stores just in-frame clones and leaves some out. This sample has over 150,000 clones, with 60% to 80% found just once. The sample consisted of PBMCs. Receptors were obtained from a woman aged 25 to 45 in good health and CMV-seropositive. Both conserved end residues are part of each CDR3. Each record gives: D gene, J gene, V gene, clone size, CDR3 DNA, CDR3 protein. D genes are given only for firm matches. Clone size is given for some rows only: seen once, a few or many times, or a class if the clone is expanded.

TRBD1,TRBJ2-7,TRBV6-6,few,TGTGCCAGCAGTTCCCCCCGGGACAGGGGCTCCTACGAGCAGTACTTC,CASSSPRDRGSYEQYF
.,TRBJ1-4,TRBV7-9,.,TGTGCCAGCAGCCCCAGAGACAGTAATGAAAAACTGTTTTTT,CASSPRDSNEKLFF
TRBD2,TRBJ2-3,TRBV19,.,TGTGCCAGTAGGGGGGGACTAGCTTTGACAGATACGCAGTATTTT,CASRGGLALTDTQYF
.,TRBJ1-5,TRBV7-8,.,TGTGCCAGCAGCACCCTCCTAGGCAATCAGCCCCAGCATTTT,CASSTLLGNQPQHF
.,TRBJ1-4,TRBV7-8,.,TGTGCCAGCAGCTTAGAGAGGGTAGCAGCACCAAATGAAAAACTGTTTTTT,CASSLERVAAPNEKLFF
.,TRBJ2-2,TRBV19,few,TGTGCCAGTAGTATGTCGGGGTCTACCGGGGAGCTGTTTTTT,CASSMSGSTGELFF
.,TRBJ1-5,TRBV5-8,few,TGTGCCAGCAGCTTCTGGGAGATAAGCAATCAGCCCCAGCATTTT,CASSFWEISNQPQHF
.,TRBJ2-7,TRBV9,.,TGTGCCAGCAGCCCCGGGACTCAGACCTACGAGCAGTACTTC,CASSPGTQTYEQYF
.,TRBJ2-7,TRBV27,once,TGTGCCAGCCGATCCCGGGACAATTCCTACGAGCAGTACTTC,CASRSRDNSYEQYF
TRBD1,TRBJ2-7,TRBV5-4,.,TGTGCCAGCAGCCGCCGGGACAGCTCCTACGAGCAGTACTTC,CASSRRDSSYEQYF
.,TRBJ1-2,TRBV6-5,once,TGTGCCAGCAATACCGGTGGCAGGGATGGTGGCTACACCTTC,CASNTGGRDGGYTF
.,TRBJ2-7,TRBV20-1,.,TGCAGTGCTAGCCCCCCAAACGAGCAGTACTTC,CSASPPNEQYF
TRBD1,TRBJ2-4,TRBV5-1,few,TGCGCCAGCAGCTCGGGGACAGAGGCAGTCAAAAACATTCAGTACTTC,CASSSGTEAVKNIQYF
TRBD2,TRBJ2-7,TRBV27,.,TGTGCCAGCAGTTTTCACAAGCGGGGGGAGGGCTACGAGCAGTACTTC,CASSFHKRGEGYEQYF
TRBD2,TRBJ2-1,TRBV7-6,few,TGTGCCAGCAGCACAATTAGCGGGAGCTACAATGAGCAGTTCTTC,CASSTISGSYNEQFF
TRBD1,TRBJ1-2,TRBV15,.,TGTGCCACCAGCAGTTCCGACAGGGGCGGCTACACCTTC,CATSSSDRGGYTF
.,TRBJ2-3,TRBV11-2,.,TGTGCCAGCAGCTTAGCCGTAGGGGCGCAGTATTTT,CASSLAVGAQYF
TRBD2,TRBJ2-3,TRBV27,few,TGTGCCAGCAGTCCTATTGCTAGCGGAATCACAGATACGCAGTATTTT,CASSPIASGITDTQYF
TRBD1,TRBJ2-5,TRBV6-4,.,TGTGCCAGCGGGGGACAGACCCAAGAGACCCAGTACTTC,CASGGQTQETQYF
.,TRBJ1-4,TRBV7-9,few,TGTGCCAGCAGCTTAGGTCCAGGGCGGGAAGAAAAACTGTTTTTT,CASSLGPGREEKLFF
.,TRBJ1-1,TRBV7-9,few,TGTGCCAGCAGGGTAACAGGGAACACTGAAGCTTTCTTT,CASRVTGNTEAFF
.,TRBJ1-2,TRBV5-4,.,TGTGCCAGCAGCTTGGCCACAGGGTCCTCCTACGGCTACACCTTC,CASSLATGSSYGYTF
.,TRBJ2-3,TRBV27,.,TGTGCCAGCAGTGGCCGGGAGCTTCCCCCAGATACGCAGTATTTT,CASSGRELPPDTQYF
.,TRBJ1-2,TRBV7-2,few,TGTGCCAGCAGCTTGGGCCCCACCGAAAGCTGGACCTTC,CASSLGPTESWTF
.,TRBJ2-7,TRBV5-6,.,TGTGCCAGCAGCTTGGAACTCCAGGGCTCCTACGAGCAGTACTTC,CASSLELQGSYEQYF
.,TRBJ1-3,TRBV9,.,TGTGCCAGCAGCGTAGCCTCAGCTGGAAACACCATATATTTT,CASSVASAGNTIYF
.,TRBJ2-7,TRBV2,once,TGTGCCAGCAGTGACCTTAGCTCCTACGAGCAGTACTTC,CASSDLSSYEQYF
TRBD2,TRBJ2-3,TRBV7-7,.,TGTGCCAGCGGCAGACTAGCGGGAGGTTTGGATACGCAGTATTTT,CASGRLAGGLDTQYF
.,TRBJ2-6,TRBV6-1,many,TGTGCCAGCAGTGAAGAGGAGGTTGGGGCCAACGTCCTGACTTTC,CASSEEEVGANVLTF
.,TRBJ1-3,TRBV6-5,.,TGTGCCAGCGGATTGGAGAGCTCTGGAAACACCATATATTTT,CASGLESSGNTIYF
.,TRBJ1-1,TRBV28,once,TGTGCCAGCAGGTTCTCAGGGGTATTGAACACTGAAGCTTTCTTT,CASRFSGVLNTEAFF
.,TRBJ1-3,TRBV6-1,.,TGTGCCAGCAGTGAATGGGGGTGGGGGGTAGGTGGAAACACCATATATTTT,CASSEWGWGVGGNTIYF
TRBD2,TRBJ2-3,TRBV11-2,.,TGTGCCAGCAGCTTAGAACTAGCGGGAGGTGCAGATACGCAGTATTTT,CASSLELAGGADTQYF
.,TRBJ2-3,TRBV10-2,once,TGCGCCAGCAGTGAGTCGAGGACATCCAACCTAGATACGCAGTATTTT,CASSESRTSNLDTQYF
TRBD2,TRBJ2-7,TRBV4-2,.,TGTGCCAGCAGCCAAGCCCTAGCGGGGATCGACGAGCAGTACTTC,CASSQALAGIDEQYF
.,TRBJ2-2,TRBV28,.,TGTGCCAGCAGTTTAGCGCATACCACCGGGGAGCTGTTTTTT,CASSLAHTTGELFF